This T cell receptor beta chain emerged from a study of OX40 agonist ivuxolimab in advanced cancers. Germline V gene lookup returns CDR1 MNHNS and CDR2 SASEGT. The ends lost 7 bases at V and 8 bases at J; junction bases unmatched: 8. The CDR3 runs to 14 residues. TCRdb's copy holds only in-frame clones and misses some; the assay was immunoSEQ multiplex PCR. Counted here are fewer than 85,000 clones, around 78% occurring once; the ten biggest clones make up around 0.84%. Sample: CD4+ or CD8+ T cells sorted from blood, taken in a trial of the OX40 agonist ivuxolimab. The chain carries TRBV6-1 and TRBJ2-2, with 9 positions matching TRBD1. The source is an adult with an advanced solid tumor such as melanoma, head and neck, liver or kidney cancer. The CDR3: CASNWDRESGELFF. CDR3 DNA sequence: TGTGCCAGCAATTGGGACAGGGAATCTGGGGAGCTGTTTTTT.